This T cell receptor (beta chain) was documented in a study of post-analysis software for immune sequencing data. As for this clonotype: Its antigen is unknown.

Overall study findings and caveats: Compared with controls, patients had more of about five TRBV segments, including TRBV5-6, TRBV5-1 and TRBV20-1.

CDR1 and CDR2 (germline): DFQATT, SNEGSKA (reference sequence). CDR3 length equals 13 residues. V lost 4 bases and J 1 base, leaving 10 bases between the germline ends. The TCR beta cDNA libraries carried unique molecular identifiers. TCRdb independently ran MiXCR on the PCR reads; one entry per CDR3 protein. The data contain roughly 700,000 distinct CDR3 sequences, around 27% of them singletons. Source material: blood. This receptor was taken from a girl aged 10 to 17 with multiple sclerosis. The chain carries TRBV20-1 and TRBJ1-1, with D maybe TRBD1 (5 bases). CDR3 region: CSATDQGNTEAFF. The CDR3 DNA reads TGCAGTGCTACAGACCAGGGGAACACTGAAGCTTTCTTT.